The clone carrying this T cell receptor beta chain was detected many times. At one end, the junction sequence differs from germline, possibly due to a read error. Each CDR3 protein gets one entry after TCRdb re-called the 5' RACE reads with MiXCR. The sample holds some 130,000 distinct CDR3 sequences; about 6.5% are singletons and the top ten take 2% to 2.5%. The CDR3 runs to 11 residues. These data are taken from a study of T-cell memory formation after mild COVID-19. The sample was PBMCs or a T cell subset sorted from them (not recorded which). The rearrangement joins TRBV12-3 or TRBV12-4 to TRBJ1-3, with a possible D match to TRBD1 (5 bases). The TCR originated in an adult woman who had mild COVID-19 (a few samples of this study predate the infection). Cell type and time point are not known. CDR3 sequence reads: CASSRDRTRDF. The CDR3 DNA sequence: TGTGCCAGCAGCAGAGACAGAACCCGGGATTTT.